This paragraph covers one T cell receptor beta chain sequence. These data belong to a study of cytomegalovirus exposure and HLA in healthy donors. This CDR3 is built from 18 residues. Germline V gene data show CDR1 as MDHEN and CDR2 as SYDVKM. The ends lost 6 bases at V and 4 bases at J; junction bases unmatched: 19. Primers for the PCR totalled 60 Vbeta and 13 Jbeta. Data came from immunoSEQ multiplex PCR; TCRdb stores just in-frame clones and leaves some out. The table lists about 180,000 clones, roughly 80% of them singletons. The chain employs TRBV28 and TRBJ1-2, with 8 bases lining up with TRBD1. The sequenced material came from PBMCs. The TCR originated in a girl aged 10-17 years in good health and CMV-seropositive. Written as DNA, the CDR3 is TGTGCCAGCAGAGTTCCTTCGACAGGGGCGGACGGGCCCTATGGCTACACCTTC. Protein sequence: CASRVPSTGADGPYGYTF.